This record concerns one T cell receptor (beta chain) sequence. Its antigen remains unknown. Produced via immunoSEQ multiplex PCR; TCRdb's table is partial and in-frame only. The sample contains around 140,000 clones, 92% of which appear only once. These data belong to a study of T cell responses to AZD1222 COVID-19 vaccine. General study points: The number of AZD1222 recipients seropositive at baseline was only six. Increased Spike-specific TCR breadth and depth were observed after two AZD1222 doses.

Trimming stripped 5 bases from V and 3 bases from J, with 14 bases between. This CDR3 has 14 residues. CDR1 is SSHAT and CDR2 is FNYEAQ in the germline V gene (reference sequence). Material: peripheral blood, obtained 28 days after the second AZD1222 dose. This receptor was obtained from an adult who received the AZD1222 COVID-19 vaccine. The genes are TRBV7-7 and TRBJ2-7; perhaps TRBD1 as D (5 bases). The CDR3 is CASSPRQSGYEQYF. CDR3 nucleotides: TGTGCCAGCAGCCCGAGACAGTCTGGCTACGAGCAGTACTTC.